This TCR beta chain was retrieved from a study of blood T cell repertoires in COVID-19. Whole-study context: The origin of the acute and convalescent COVID-19 samples was the United States, Italy and Spain. PBMCs, B-cell-depleted T cells, or T cells provided the cDNA or gDNA that made up the material.

Cohort placement rested on clinical history that participants reported themselves. Among Cohort 3 donors, those recovered had two negative PCRs, clearance, or symptom resolution. Trimming cost V 5 bases and J 4 bases; bases outside gene matches: 11. Germline V CDR1 and CDR2: LGHNA, YNFKEQ. CDR3 size: 15 residues. Generated by immunoSEQ multiplex PCR, the TCRdb table keeps only in-frame clones and is missing some. The sample includes 150,000 to 200,000 clones, 75% to 90% of them seen just once. Sequenced sample: PBMCs or T cells enriched from blood (not recorded which). V gene TRBV4-2 combines with J gene TRBJ2-7; 7 bases map to TRBD1. This sequence originates from a woman aged 18-35 years who had recovered from COVID-19. DNA for the CDR3: TGTGCCAGCAGCGCCAGCACCGGGACAGCTTACGAGCAGTACTTC. Its translation: CASSASTGTAYEQYF.